One TCR beta chain is described in this entry. The people who gave samples were healthy Caucasians from Russia, aged about 6 to 95. This sample stems from a study of blood T cells in healthy people across ages. Together with a sample-barcoded 5' primer, a J-beta primer mix was included in a second PCR lasting about 6 to 11 cycles. Each CDR3 protein gets one entry after TCRdb re-called the 5' RACE reads with MiXCR. The table includes 630,000 or so distinct CDR3 sequences, about 30% detected once. Trimming took off 2 bases at V and 6 bases at J, with 10 bases between the two ends. Germline values: CDR1 SEHNR, CDR2 FQNEAQ (reference sequence). The CDR3 loop spans 13 amino acids.

Material for sequencing was blood. The chain has TRBV7-9 and TRBJ1-1, with D uncertain. This receptor was obtained from a woman at least 80 years old in good health. CDR3 sequence (DNA): TGTGCCAGCAGCTTACCCCAGATGGCTGAAGCTTTCTTT. The encoded protein is CASSLPQMAEAFF.